Included here is one T cell receptor (beta chain) sequence, with context. Its antigen is unknown. Base qualities are not recorded, but no much larger clone differs from it by a single base. TCRbeta CDR3 regions were amplified from genomic DNA by means of the immunoSEQ Assay, a bias-controlled multiplex PCR. The source study handled its data this way. Nucleated cell counts per sample were estimated from amplification of reference gene primers within the assay. To quantify the absolute abundance of each unique TCRbeta CDR3 rearrangement, sequence reads were collapsed and filtered. For each sample, productive Simpson clonality was calculated by taking the square root of Simpson's diversity index across productive rearrangements. TCRdb holds this immuneACCESS table with in-frame rearrangements only. Some clones are missing; in checked studies, unresolved V genes explain under half, and the rest has no known cause. V and J calls and clone size follow that table, whereas D and trimming were derived from the DNA. In all, the sample holds 80,000 to 90,000 clones, and 87% of those were seen once. Clones ranked in the top ten supply 5% to 6.5% of the sample.

From V the trimming removes 6 bases and from J it removes 4 bases, while the gene matches leave 7 bases of the junction unaccounted for. The germline V gene specifies MNHEY as CDR1 and SVGAGI as CDR2. The CDR3 contains 15 residues, cysteine and phenylalanine counted. Here the CDR3 DNA is all that survives: 45 bases in frame from base 1. These data are taken from a study of blood T cell repertoires in COVID-19 (dated by TCRdb to 2020 to 2022). For the wider study: The collaborator samples originated in the United States, Italy and Spain and spanned the acute and convalescent phases of COVID-19. The material from the prospective study consisted of cDNA or gDNA derived from T cells, B-cell-depleted T cells, or PBMCs. Subjects who had been exposed to COVID-19, were actively infected with it, or had recovered from it provided the deeply sampled blood TCRbeta repertoires that made up the dataset. The repertoires were released in a freely available public database intended as a resource for research on the immune response to SARS-CoV-2. Samples came from the ongoing ImmuneRACE study (first 160 participants) plus 1,254 subjects from 6 global collaborators. Sample metadata almost always included a de-identified subject ID, COVID-19 status, age in years and sex. Where available, HLA class I and class II types were obtained from metadata supplied by the sample provider rather than from assay-based typing.

Study-level results and caveats: The amount of clinical and demographic metadata varied by source and participant and was provided uncurated.

The collaborating institutions used their own protocols to collect whole blood in K2EDTA tubes. For TCRbeta analysis, collaborators shipped samples in one of three forms: frozen whole blood, isolated PBMCs, or DNA extracted from either of those sample types. This clonotype was sampled from a man aged 55-75 years with acute or convalescent COVID-19. The rearrangement joined TRBV6-5 to TRBJ2-7; 12 bases in the middle match TRBD2. Sequencing was performed on peripheral blood. The nucleotides read TGTGCCAGCAGCTCACCTACTAGCGGGAGGTACGAGCAGTACTTC. Translated, it gives CASSSPTSGRYEQYF.